This T cell receptor (beta chain) emerged from a study of shared clonotypes between healthy human individuals. Produced via immunoSEQ multiplex PCR; TCRdb's table is partial and in-frame only. The data hold approximately 2.1 million clones, with approximately 93% observed a single time. The CDR3 contains 15 residues. Germline CDR1 and CDR2: LGHNA and YNFKEQ. V shed 0 bases and J shed 2 bases, with 8 bases lying between them. J is TRBJ1-3 and V is TRBV4-2, with D possibly being TRBD1 (6 bases). The sequence derives from a man between 18 and 35 years old in good health. Some clones in this sample may be carry-over from other donors' samples. The sequencing input was naive CD4+ T cells from PBMCs. Documented subset: CD45RA+ positively selected. The CDR3 loop is CASSQEPGAGNTIYF. The CDR3, as DNA: TGTGCCAGCAGCCAAGAGCCAGGGGCTGGAAACACCATATATTTT.